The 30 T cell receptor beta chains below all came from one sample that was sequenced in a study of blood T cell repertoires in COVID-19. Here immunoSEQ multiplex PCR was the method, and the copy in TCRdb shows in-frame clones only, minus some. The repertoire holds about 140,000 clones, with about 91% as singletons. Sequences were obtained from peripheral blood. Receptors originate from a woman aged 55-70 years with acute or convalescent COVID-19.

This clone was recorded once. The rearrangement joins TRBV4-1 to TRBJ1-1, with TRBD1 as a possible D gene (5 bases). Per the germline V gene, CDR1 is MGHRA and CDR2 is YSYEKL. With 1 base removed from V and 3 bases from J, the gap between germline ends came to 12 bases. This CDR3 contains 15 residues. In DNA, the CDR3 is TGCGCCAGCAGCCAAGGGACGGGGGGTTACACTGAAGCTTTCTTT. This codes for CASSQGTGGYTEAFF.

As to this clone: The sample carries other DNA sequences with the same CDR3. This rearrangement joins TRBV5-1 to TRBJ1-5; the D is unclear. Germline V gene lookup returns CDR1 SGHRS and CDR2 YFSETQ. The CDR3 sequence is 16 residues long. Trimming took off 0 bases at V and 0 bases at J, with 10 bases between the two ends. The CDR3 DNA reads TGCGCCAGCAGCTTGGACCCGGGTAATAGCAATCAGCCCCAGCATTTT. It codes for CASSLDPGNSNQPQHF.

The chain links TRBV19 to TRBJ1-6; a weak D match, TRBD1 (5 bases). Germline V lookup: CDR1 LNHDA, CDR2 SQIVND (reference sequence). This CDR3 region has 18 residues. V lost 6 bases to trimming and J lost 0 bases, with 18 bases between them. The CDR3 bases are TGTGCCAGTAGCATGGGGCAGCAAAGGAGCTCCTATAATTCACCCCTCCACTTT. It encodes CASSMGQQRSSYNSPLHF.

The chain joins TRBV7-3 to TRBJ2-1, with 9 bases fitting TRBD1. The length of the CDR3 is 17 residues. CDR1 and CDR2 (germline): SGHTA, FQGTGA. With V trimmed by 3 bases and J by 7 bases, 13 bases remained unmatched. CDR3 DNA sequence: TGTGCCAGCAGCTTTTATCCGGGACAGGGAATCAAGAATGAGCAGTTCTTC. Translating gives CASSFYPGQGIKNEQFF. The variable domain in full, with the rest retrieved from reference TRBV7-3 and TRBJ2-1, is GAGVSQTPSNKVTEKGKYVELRCDPISGHTALYWYRQSLGQGPEFLIYFQGTGAADDSGLPNDRFFAVRPEGSVSTLKIQRTERGDSAVYLCASSFYPGQGIKNEQFFGPGTRLTVL.

In DNA form, the CDR3 reads TGTGCCAGCAGTTTGACAGCCTTCTATGGCTACACCTTC. It encodes CASSLTAFYGYTF. The V call is TRBV12-3 or TRBV12-4, the J call TRBJ1-2, with D maybe TRBD1 (5 bases). The CDR3 has 13 amino acids. V was pared by 3 bases and J by 4 bases, with 9 bases between.

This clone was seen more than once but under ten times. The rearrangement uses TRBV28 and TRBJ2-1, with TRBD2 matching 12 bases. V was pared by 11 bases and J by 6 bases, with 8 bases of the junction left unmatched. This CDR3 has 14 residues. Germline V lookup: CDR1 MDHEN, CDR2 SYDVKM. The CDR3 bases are TGTGCCGGTAGACTAGCGGGGGACGCCAATGAGCAGTTCTTC. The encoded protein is CAGRLAGDANEQFF.

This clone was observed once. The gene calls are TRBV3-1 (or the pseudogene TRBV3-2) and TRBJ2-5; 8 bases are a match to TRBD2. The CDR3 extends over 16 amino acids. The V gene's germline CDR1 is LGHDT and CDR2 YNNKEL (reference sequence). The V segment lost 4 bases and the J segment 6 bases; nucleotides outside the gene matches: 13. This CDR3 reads CASSRYGGAGRKTQYF. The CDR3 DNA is TGTGCCAGCAGCCGGTACGGGGGGGCCGGGAGAAAGACCCAGTACTTC.

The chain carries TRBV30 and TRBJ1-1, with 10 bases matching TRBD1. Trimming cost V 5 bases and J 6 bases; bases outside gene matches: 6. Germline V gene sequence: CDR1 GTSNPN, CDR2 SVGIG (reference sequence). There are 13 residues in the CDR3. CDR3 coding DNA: TGTGCCTGGCAGGGACAGGGGATAGCTGAAGCTTTCTTT. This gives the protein CAWQGQGIAEAFF.

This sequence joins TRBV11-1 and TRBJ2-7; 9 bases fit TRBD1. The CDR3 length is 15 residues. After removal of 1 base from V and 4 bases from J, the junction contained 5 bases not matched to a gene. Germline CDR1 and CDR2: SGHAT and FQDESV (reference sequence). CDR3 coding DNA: TGTGCCAGCAGCTTAGGCCGGGGACAGGGATACGAGCAGTACTTC. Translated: CASSLGRGQGYEQYF.

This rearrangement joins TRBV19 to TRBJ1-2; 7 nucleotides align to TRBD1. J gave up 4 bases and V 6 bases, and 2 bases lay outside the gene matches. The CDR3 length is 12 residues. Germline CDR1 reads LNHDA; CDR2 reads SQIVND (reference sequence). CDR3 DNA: TGTGCCAGTAGGGGACAGCTCTATGGCTACACCTTC. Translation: CASRGQLYGYTF.

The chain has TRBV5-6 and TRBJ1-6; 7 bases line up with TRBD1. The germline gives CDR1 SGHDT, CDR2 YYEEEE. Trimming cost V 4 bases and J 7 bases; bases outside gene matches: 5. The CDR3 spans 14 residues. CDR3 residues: CASSERGRNSPLHF. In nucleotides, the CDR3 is TGTGCCAGCAGCGAGAGGGGGCGGAATTCACCCCTCCACTTT.

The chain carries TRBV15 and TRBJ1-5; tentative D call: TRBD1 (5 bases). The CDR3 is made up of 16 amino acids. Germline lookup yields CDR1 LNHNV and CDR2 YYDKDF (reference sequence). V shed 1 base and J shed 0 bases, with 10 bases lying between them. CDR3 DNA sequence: TGTGCCACCAGCAGAGTTTTGACAGATAGCAATCAGCCCCAGCATTTT. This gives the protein CATSRVLTDSNQPQHF.

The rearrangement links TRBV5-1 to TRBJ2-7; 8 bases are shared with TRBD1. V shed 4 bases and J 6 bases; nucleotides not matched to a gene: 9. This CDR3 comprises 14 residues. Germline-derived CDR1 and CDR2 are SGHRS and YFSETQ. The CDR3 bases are TGCGCCAGCAGCGCCCGGACAGGGAGTGGCGAGCAGTACTTC. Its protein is CASSARTGSGEQYF.

The CDR3 here is CASSGQGGTNEKLFF. The CDR3 DNA is TGTGCCAGCAGCGGGCAGGGGGGAACTAATGAAAAACTGTTTTTT. V is TRBV9 and J is TRBJ1-4, with 7 bases lining up with TRBD1. The CDR3 is made up of 15 amino acids. The V gene end was trimmed by 3 bases and the J gene end by 1 base; junction bases not matched to a gene: 3. The germline V gene has CDR1 SGDLS and CDR2 YYNGEE.

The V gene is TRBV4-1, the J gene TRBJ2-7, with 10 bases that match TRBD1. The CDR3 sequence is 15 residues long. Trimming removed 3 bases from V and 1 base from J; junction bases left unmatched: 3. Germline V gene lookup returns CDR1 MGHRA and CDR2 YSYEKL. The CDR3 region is CASSQRQGASYEQYF. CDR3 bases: TGCGCCAGCAGCCAGAGACAGGGGGCGTCCTACGAGCAGTACTTC.

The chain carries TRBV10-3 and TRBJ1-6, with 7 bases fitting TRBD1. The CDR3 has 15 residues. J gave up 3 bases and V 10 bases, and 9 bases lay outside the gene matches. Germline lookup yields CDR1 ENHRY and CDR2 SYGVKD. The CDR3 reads CATQGGGNYNSPLHF. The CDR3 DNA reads TGTGCCACCCAAGGAGGGGGCAACTATAATTCACCCCTCCACTTT.

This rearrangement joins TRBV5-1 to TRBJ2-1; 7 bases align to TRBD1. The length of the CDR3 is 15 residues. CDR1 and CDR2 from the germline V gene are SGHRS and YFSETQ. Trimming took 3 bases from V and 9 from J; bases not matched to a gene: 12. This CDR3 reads CASSWDSTVMIEQFF. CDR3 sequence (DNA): TGCGCCAGCAGCTGGGACAGTACCGTAATGATTGAGCAGTTCTTC.

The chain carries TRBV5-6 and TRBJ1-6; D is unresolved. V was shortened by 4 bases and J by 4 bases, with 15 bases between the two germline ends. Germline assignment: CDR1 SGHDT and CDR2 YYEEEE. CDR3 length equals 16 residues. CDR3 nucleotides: TGTGCCAGCAGCCCGTACGGGTCTCGATATAATTCACCCCTCCACTTT. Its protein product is CASSPYGSRYNSPLHF.

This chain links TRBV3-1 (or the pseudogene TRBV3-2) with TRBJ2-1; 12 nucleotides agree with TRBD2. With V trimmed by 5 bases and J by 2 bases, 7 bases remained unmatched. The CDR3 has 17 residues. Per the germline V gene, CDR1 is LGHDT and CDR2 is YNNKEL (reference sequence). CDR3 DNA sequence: TGTGCCAGCAGCGCACTAGCGGGGGGAAACACCTACAATGAGCAGTTCTTC. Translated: CASSALAGGNTYNEQFF.

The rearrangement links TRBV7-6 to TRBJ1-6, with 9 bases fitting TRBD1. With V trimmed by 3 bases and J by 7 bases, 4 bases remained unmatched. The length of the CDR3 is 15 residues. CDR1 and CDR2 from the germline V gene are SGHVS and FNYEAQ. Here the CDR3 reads CASSFTGGSNSPLHF. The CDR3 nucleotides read TGTGCCAGCAGCTTTACAGGGGGCTCAAATTCACCCCTCCACTTT. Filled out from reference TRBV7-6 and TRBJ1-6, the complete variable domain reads GAGVSQSPRYKVTKRGQDVALRCDPISGHVSLYWYRQALGQGPEFLTYFNYEAQQDKSGLPNDRFSAERPEGSISTLTIQRTEQRDSAMYRCASSFTGGSNSPLHFGNGTRLTVT.

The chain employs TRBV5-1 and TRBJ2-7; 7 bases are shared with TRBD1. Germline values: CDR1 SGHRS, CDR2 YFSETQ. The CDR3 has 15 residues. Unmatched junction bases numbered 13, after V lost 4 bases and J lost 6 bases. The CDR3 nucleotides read TGCGCCAGCAGCCCCCGGGACAGTCCCCGCTCCGAGCAGTACTTC. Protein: CASSPRDSPRSEQYF.

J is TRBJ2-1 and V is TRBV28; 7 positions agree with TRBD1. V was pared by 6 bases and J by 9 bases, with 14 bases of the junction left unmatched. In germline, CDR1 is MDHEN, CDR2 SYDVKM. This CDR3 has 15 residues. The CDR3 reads CASSRGTARWGEQFF. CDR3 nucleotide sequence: TGTGCCAGCAGCCGAGGGACAGCGCGGTGGGGTGAGCAGTTCTTC. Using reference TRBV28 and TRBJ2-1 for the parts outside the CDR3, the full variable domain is DVKVTQSSRYLVKRTGEKVFLECVQDMDHENMFWYRQDPGLGLRLIYFSYDVKMKEKGDIPEGYSVSREKKERFSLILESASTNQTSMYLCASSRGTARWGEQFFGPGTRLTVL.

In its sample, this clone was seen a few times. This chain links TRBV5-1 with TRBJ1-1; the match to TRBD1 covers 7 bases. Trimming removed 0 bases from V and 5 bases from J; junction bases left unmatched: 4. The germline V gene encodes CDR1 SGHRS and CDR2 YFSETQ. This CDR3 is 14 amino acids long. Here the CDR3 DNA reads TGCGCCAGCAGCTTGGAGGGGGCGCATACTGAAGCTTTCTTT. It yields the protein CASSLEGAHTEAFF.

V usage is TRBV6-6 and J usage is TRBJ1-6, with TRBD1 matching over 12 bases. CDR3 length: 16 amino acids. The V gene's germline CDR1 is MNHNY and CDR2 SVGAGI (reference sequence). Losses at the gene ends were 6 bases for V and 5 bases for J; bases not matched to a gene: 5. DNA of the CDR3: TGTGCCAGCAGCCTGAGGGACAGGGGGCATAATTCACCCCTCCACTTT. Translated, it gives CASSLRDRGHNSPLHF.

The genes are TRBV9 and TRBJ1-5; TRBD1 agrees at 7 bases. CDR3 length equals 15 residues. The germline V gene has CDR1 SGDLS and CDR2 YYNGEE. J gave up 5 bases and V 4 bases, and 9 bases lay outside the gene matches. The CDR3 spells CASSPTGSRDQPQHF. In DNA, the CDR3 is TGTGCCAGCAGCCCGACAGGGAGTCGGGATCAGCCCCAGCATTTT.

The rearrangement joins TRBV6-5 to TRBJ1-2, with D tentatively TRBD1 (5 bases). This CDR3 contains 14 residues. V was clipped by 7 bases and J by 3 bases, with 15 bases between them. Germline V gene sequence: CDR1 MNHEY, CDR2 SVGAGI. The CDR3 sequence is CASTQSWGDYGYTF. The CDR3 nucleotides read TGTGCCAGCACCCAATCATGGGGGGACTATGGCTACACCTTC.

Written as DNA, the CDR3 is TGTGCCAGTAGTATAAGGAAGCAGGGAAGCTACGAGCAGTACTTC. Encoded protein: CASSIRKQGSYEQYF. J is TRBJ2-7 and V is TRBV19; weak D call: TRBD1 (5 bases). With 2 bases removed from V and 3 bases from J, the gap between germline ends came to 14 bases. Germline CDR1 and CDR2: LNHDA and SQIVND (reference sequence). This CDR3 is 15 amino acids long.

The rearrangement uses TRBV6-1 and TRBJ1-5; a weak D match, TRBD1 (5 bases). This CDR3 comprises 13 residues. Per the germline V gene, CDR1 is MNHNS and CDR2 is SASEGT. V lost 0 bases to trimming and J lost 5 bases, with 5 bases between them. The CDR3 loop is CASSEARDQPQHF. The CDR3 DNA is TGTGCCAGCAGTGAAGCCAGGGATCAGCCCCAGCATTTT.

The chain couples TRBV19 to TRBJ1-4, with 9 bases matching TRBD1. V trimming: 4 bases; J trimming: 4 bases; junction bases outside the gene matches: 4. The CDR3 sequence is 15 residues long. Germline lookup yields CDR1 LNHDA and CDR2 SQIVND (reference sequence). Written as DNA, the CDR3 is TGTGCCAGTAGTACGGACAGGGGCCGTAATGAAAAACTGTTTTTT. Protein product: CASSTDRGRNEKLFF.

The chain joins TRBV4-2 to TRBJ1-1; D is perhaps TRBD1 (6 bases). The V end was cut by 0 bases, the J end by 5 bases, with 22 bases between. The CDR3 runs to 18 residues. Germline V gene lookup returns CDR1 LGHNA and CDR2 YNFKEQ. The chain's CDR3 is CASSQDVWEGRRGTEAFF. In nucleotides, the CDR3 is TGTGCCAGCAGCCAAGATGTTTGGGAGGGGCGTAGGGGGACTGAAGCTTTCTTT.